The sequence of this TCR beta chain was determined in a study of human T cells and chemical hapten exposure. Germline V gene sequence: CDR1 MNHEY, CDR2 SVGEGT. The CDR3 has 19 amino acids. V lost 2 bases, J lost 0 bases, and 6 bases stayed unmatched. Study conclusions and caveats: Sensitizing to DPC left TCRs with a frequency above 1 in 1000 unaltered.

This clonotype was seen many times. Its antigen remains unidentified. Time point specified: pre-sensitization, week 0. Treatment defined: therapeutic diphenylcyclopropenone sensitization with weekly scalp DPC. TCRdb used MiXCR to reprocess the RACE reads, holding one entry per CDR3 protein. The profile shows 250,000 or so distinct CDR3 sequences, 8.6% of them singletons. Here the sequenced sample was whole blood, taken in connection with sensitization to the hapten diphenylcyclopropenone (DPC). The sequence came from a woman between 40 and 55 years old with alopecia areata. Some clones in this sample may be carry-over from other donors' samples. The J gene is TRBJ2-1, the V gene TRBV6-2 or TRBV6-3; 14 positions agree with TRBD2. In DNA form, the CDR3 reads TGTGCCAGCAGTTACAGGACTAGCGGGAGGACGAGCTCCTACAATGAGCAGTTCTTC. The encoded protein is CASSYRTSGRTSSYNEQFF.